This T cell receptor beta chain was identified in a study of CD8+ T cells in alopecia areata. Study context: Treatment ran 6 to 18 months, with 6 months of follow-up afterward. Study-level findings and limits: Treatment with tofacitinib significantly lowered scalp clonality and reduced expanded CD8+ clones among the top 100.

RNA was isolated and reverse transcribed to cDNA, the sequencing template. TCRdb's copy holds only in-frame clones and misses some; the assay was immunoSEQ multiplex PCR. The table lists fewer than 250,000 clones, 50% to 60% of them singletons. This CDR3 spans 14 amino acids. Trimming removed 2 bases at V and 7 bases at J, with 12 bases between. The germline gives CDR1 MNHEY, CDR2 SMNVEV (reference sequence). As to treatment: oral pan-JAK inhibitor, 5-10 mg twice daily. On this clone: As yet, its antigen is unknown.

The sample here was CD4+ T cells sorted from blood, taken at week 4, from a patient treated with tofacitinib. This sequence was found in a human donor with alopecia areata. The chain recombines TRBV27 with TRBJ2-4, with TRBD2 as a possible D gene (5 bases). CDR3: CASSLGLARNIQYF. CDR3 sequence (DNA): TGTGCCAGCAGTTTAGGGCTAGCAAGGAACATTCAGTACTTC.